This TCR beta chain was observed in a study of CDR3 diversity in severe acne. Via MiXCR, TCRdb re-called the PCR reads, giving one row per CDR3 protein. This sample has roughly 100,000 distinct CDR3 sequences, with 51% found just once. There are 14 residues in the CDR3. The ends lost 5 bases at V and 2 bases at J; junction bases unmatched: 4. CDR1 is SGHVS and CDR2 is FQNEAQ in the germline V gene. This receptor was obtained from a male donor with acne. This chain joins TRBV7-8 and TRBJ2-7; 9 bases match TRBD1. The sequencing input was blood. In nucleotides, the CDR3 is TGTGCCAGCAGCCGCGGACAGGGGCCCTACGAGCAGTACTTC. Translated, it gives CASSRGQGPYEQYF.